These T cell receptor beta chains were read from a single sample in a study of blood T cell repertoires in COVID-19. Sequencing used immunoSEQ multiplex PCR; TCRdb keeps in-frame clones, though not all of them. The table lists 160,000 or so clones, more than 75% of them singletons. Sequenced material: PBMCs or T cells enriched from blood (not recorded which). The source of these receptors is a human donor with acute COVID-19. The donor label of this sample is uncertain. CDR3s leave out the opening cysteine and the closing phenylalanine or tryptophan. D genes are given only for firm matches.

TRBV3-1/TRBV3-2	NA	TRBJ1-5	ASSRLYSNQPQH
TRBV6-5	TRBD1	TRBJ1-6	ASSRDREFYSPLH
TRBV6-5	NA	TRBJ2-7	ASSPGAYEQY
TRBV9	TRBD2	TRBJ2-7	ASSVEGRAGESLEQY
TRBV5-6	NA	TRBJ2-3	ASSQLGQLADTDTQY
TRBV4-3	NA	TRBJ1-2	ASSQGGAGGYT
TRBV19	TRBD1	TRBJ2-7	ASSMTRGTGTYEQY
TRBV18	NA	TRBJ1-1	ASSPPGKSEAF
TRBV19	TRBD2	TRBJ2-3	ASSILSGGARDTQY
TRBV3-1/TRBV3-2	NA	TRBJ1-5	ASSQNGEGQPQH
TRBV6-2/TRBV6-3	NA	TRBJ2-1	ASSPKAPGLSYNEQF
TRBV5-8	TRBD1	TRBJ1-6	ASSLQGDSYNSPLH
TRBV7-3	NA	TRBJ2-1	ASSAAGTYNEQF
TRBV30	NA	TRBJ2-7	AWSALVGPYEQY
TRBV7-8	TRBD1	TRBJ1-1	ASSSPSGGTAF
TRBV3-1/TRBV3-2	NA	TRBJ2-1	ASSQVAGEQF
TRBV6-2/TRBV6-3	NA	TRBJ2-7	ASSPSQRAYEQY
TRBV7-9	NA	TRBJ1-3	ASSYDSRNTIY
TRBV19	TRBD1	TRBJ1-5	ASSRGQGRGNQPQH
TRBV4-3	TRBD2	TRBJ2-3	ASSLYLGGKDTQY
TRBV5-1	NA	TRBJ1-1	ASRTGRPNTEAF
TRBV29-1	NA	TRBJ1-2	SVEGPGGYT
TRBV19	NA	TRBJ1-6	ASSSGVANSPLH